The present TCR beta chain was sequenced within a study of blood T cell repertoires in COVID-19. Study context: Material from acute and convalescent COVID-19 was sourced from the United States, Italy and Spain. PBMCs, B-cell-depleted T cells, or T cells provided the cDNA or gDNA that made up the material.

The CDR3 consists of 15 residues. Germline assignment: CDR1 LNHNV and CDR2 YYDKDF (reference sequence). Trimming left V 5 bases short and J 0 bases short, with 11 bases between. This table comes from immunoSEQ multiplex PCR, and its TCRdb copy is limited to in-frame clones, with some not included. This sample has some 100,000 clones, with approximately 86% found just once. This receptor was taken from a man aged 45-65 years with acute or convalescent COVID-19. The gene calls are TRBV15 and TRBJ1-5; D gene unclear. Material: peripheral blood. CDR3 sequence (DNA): TGTGCCACCAGCTCCTCCCGTAATAGCAATCAGCCCCAGCATTTT. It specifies CATSSSRNSNQPQHF.